This is a list of T cell receptor beta chains from one sample in a study of blood T cell repertoires in COVID-19. The assay was immunoSEQ multiplex PCR, and TCRdb's table has in-frame clones only and misses some. The sample lists fewer than 250,000 clones; around 84% were seen once. The specimen sequenced was peripheral blood. The origin of the receptors is an elderly woman with COVID-19, enrolled during active disease. CDR3s include the opening cysteine and the closing phenylalanine or tryptophan. A D gene is named only where the DNA matches it firmly. Clone size appears in some rows only: once, few, many, or a class for an expanded clone.

V	D	size	J	DNA	CDR3
TRBV19	.	few	TRBJ2-4	TGTGCCAGTACCCAGACAGAATTAGCCAAAAACATTCAGTACTTC	CASTQTELAKNIQYF
TRBV7-3	.	.	TRBJ2-1	TGTGCCAGCAGCTCCCCAACTACCCTCAATGAGCAGTTCTTC	CASSSPTTLNEQFF
TRBV5-8	.	.	TRBJ1-5	TGTGCCAGCAGCTTACTACAGGGTCGGAGTCAGCCCCAGCATTTT	CASSLLQGRSQPQHF
TRBV5-4	TRBD1	.	TRBJ2-1	TGTGCCAGCAGGGGGACAGGGGGCATGAATGAGCAGTTCTTC	CASRGTGGMNEQFF
TRBV18	.	.	TRBJ2-3	TGTGCCAGCTCACCAGTGCGGGGGCCCACAGATACGCAGTATTTT	CASSPVRGPTDTQYF
TRBV19	.	.	TRBJ2-6	TGTGCCAGTAGTTCTCAGCGAGCTGGGGCCAACGTCCTGACTTTC	CASSSQRAGANVLTF
TRBV3-1/TRBV3-2	TRBD2	.	TRBJ2-1	TGTGCCAGCAGCTCCCAGCGGGGGGGATGGAATGAGCAGTTCTTC	CASSSQRGGWNEQFF
TRBV5-5	TRBD2	.	TRBJ2-5	TGTGCCAGCAGCTTGGGACTAGCGGGGAAAGAGACCCAGTACTTC	CASSLGLAGKETQYF
TRBV19	TRBD2	.	TRBJ2-5	TGTGCCAGTAGTGCCAGACTAGCGGGGGGGCAAGAGACCCAGTACTTC	CASSARLAGGQETQYF
TRBV2	TRBD1	.	TRBJ2-7	TGTGCCACCACCCAAAGACAGGGATCCTACGAGCAGTACTTC	CATTQRQGSYEQYF
TRBV4-1	.	.	TRBJ2-3	TGCGCCAGCAGCCAAGATCCGGGACTTAACACAGATACGCAGTATTTT	CASSQDPGLNTDTQYF
TRBV10-1	TRBD2	.	TRBJ2-3	TGCGCCAGCAGCCCCGGGGGGGGCACAGATACGCAGTATTTT	CASSPGGGTDTQYF
TRBV5-1	TRBD1	.	TRBJ1-2	TGCGCCAGCAGCCGCACAGGGGCAAGTGGCTACACCTTC	CASSRTGASGYTF
TRBV19	.	.	TRBJ2-3	TGTGCCAGTAGCGGGGGTGCGGATACGCAGTATTTT	CASSGGADTQYF
TRBV29-1	.	.	TRBJ1-5	TGCAGCGTTCAGGACAGTAGCAATCAGCCCCAGCATTTT	CSVQDSSNQPQHF
TRBV5-6	TRBD2	.	TRBJ2-5	TGTGCCAGCAGCCCCGGACTAGCGGGTAGCAGGGCCCAGTACTTC	CASSPGLAGSRAQYF
TRBV18	TRBD1	.	TRBJ1-3	TGTGCCAGCTCACCACCGACAGGGCAAGTATCAGGAAACACCATATATTTT	CASSPPTGQVSGNTIYF
TRBV5-1	.	.	TRBJ2-1	TGCGCCAGCAGCTCGACTGATCCCTCCTACAATGAGCAGTTCTTC	CASSSTDPSYNEQFF
TRBV4-2	TRBD2	once	TRBJ2-3	TGTGCCAGCAGCCCACAGACTAGCGGGGGGGCTAGCACAGATACGCAGTATTTT	CASSPQTSGGASTDTQYF
TRBV18	TRBD2	.	TRBJ2-7	TGTGCCAGCTCACCAGGTCGAGCGGGGGGAAACGAGCAGTACTTC	CASSPGRAGGNEQYF